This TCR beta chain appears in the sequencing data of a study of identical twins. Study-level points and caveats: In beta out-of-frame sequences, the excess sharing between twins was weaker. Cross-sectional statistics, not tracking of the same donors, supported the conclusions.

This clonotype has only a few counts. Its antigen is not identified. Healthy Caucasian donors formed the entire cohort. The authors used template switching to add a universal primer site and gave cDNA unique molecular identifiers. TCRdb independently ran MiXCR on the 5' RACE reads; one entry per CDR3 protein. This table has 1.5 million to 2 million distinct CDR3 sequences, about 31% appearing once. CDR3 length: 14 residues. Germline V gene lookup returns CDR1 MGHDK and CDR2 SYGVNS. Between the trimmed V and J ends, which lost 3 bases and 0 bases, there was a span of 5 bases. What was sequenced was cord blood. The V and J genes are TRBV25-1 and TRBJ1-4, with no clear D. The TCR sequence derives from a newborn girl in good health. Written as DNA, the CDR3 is TGTGCCAGCAGTGACAGATCAACTAATGAAAAACTGTTTTTT. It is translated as CASSDRSTNEKLFF.